A selection of T cell receptor beta chains follows, all from one sample in a study of follicular helper T cells after annual influenza vaccination. Sequencing used immunoSEQ multiplex PCR; TCRdb keeps in-frame clones, though not all of them. The repertoire holds 26,000 or so clones, with 70% to 90% as singletons. Source: CXCR5+ CD38- circulating T follicular helper cells from blood, taken on the day of influenza vaccination. These receptors were taken from an adult who received the influenza vaccine. CDR3s include the opening cysteine and the closing phenylalanine or tryptophan. The D gene is left open where the match is weak. Clone size, where shown, is once, few, many, or a class for clones that have expanded.

j_call | clone_size | v_call | d_call | cdr3_aa | cdr3_nt
TRBJ2-7 | few | TRBV27 | . | CASRPPGGSYAEQYF | TGTGCCAGCAGGCCCCCTGGCGGATCTTACGCAGAGCAGTACTTC
TRBJ2-3 | . | TRBV28 | . | CASRYTDTQYF | TGTGCCAGCAGGTACACAGATACGCAGTATTTT
TRBJ2-3 | . | TRBV6-5 | . | CASSYGVGASTDTQYF | TGTGCCAGCAGTTACGGGGTGGGGGCCTCCACAGATACGCAGTATTTT
TRBJ2-4 | . | TRBV6-5 | . | CASSSGFEGNQNIQYF | TGTGCCAGCAGTTCGGGGTTTGAGGGTAATCAAAACATTCAGTACTTC
TRBJ2-3 | . | TRBV2 | . | CASSKQGDTQYF | TGTGCCAGCAGTAAACAGGGAGATACGCAGTATTTT
TRBJ2-7 | . | TRBV27 | . | CASSSGRFEQYF | TGTGCCAGCAGCTCGGGTCGATTCGAGCAGTACTTC
TRBJ1-2 | few | TRBV14 | TRBD1 | CASSQGNRGFYGYTF | TGTGCCAGCAGCCAAGGAAACAGGGGCTTCTATGGCTACACCTTC
TRBJ2-7 | . | TRBV5-4 | . | CASSSGLMYEQYF | TGTGCCAGCAGCTCGGGACTTATGTACGAGCAGTACTTC
TRBJ2-5 | . | TRBV25-1 | . | CASSDRLRVTQETQYF | TGTGCCAGCAGTGATCGGCTCAGGGTTACTCAAGAGACCCAGTACTTC
TRBJ1-6 | . | TRBV5-1 | TRBD1 | CASSRVPGQGNSPLHF | TGCGCCAGCAGCCGGGTACCGGGACAGGGGAATTCACCCCTCCACTTT
TRBJ2-1 | . | TRBV30 | TRBD2 | CAWRLAGASYNEQFF | TGTGCCTGGAGACTAGCGGGCGCTTCCTACAATGAGCAGTTCTTC
TRBJ2-1 | . | TRBV5-1 | . | CASSLRVSGEQFF | TGCGCCAGCAGCTTGCGGGTCTCGGGTGAGCAGTTCTTC
TRBJ2-5 | . | TRBV11-2 | . | CASSLWRGSETQYF | TGTGCCAGCAGCTTGTGGCGGGGCTCGGAGACCCAGTACTTC
TRBJ1-4 | once | TRBV5-1 | . | CASSLWGVNEKLFF | TGCGCCAGCAGCTTATGGGGGGTTAATGAAAAACTGTTTTTT
TRBJ2-2 | few | TRBV11-2 | . | CASSFSDTGELFF | TGTGCCAGCAGCTTTTCGGACACCGGGGAGCTGTTTTTT
TRBJ2-7 | . | TRBV18 | . | CASSPQRQSYEQYF | TGTGCCAGCTCCCCTCAGCGACAGTCCTACGAGCAGTACTTC
TRBJ2-2 | . | TRBV5-1 | TRBD2 | CASSKGLGAGELFF | TGCGCCAGCAGCAAAGGACTAGGAGCCGGGGAGCTGTTTTTT
TRBJ2-7 | . | TRBV7-8 | . | CASSLGAVRGSYEQYF | TGTGCCAGCAGCTTAGGTGCGGTCAGGGGCTCCTACGAGCAGTACTTC
TRBJ1-2 | . | TRBV29-1 | TRBD1 | CSVSGGGYRNYGYTF | TGCAGCGTCTCAGGGGGAGGTTATAGGAACTATGGCTACACCTTC